These T cell receptor beta chains were read from a single sample in a study of CD4+ T cells in melanoma. The table came from immunoSEQ multiplex PCR; TCRdb's copy has only in-frame clones and leaves some out. Here the sample spans over 14,000 clones, less than 65% being singletons. Sequenced input: cells from a culture (not recorded whether cultured in vitro). The receptors stem from a human donor with melanoma. CDR3s include the opening cysteine and the closing phenylalanine or tryptophan. The D gene is left open where the match is weak. Some rows mark clone size as missing; the rest say once, few, many or name a class of expanded clone.

d_gene	j_gene	abundance	v_gene	CDR3nt	CDR3aa
.	TRBJ1-2	.	TRBV6-5	TGTGCCAGCAGTTACACCGGGTCCTATGGCTACACCTTC	CASSYTGSYGYTF
.	TRBJ1-1	few	TRBV30	TGTGCCTGGAGTGTTCTGTCAAAGTCTGAAGCTTTCTTT	CAWSVLSKSEAFF
.	TRBJ1-4	.	TRBV7-8	TGTGCCAGCAGCTTAGTTATGGGGGCCCTTAATGAAAAACTGTTTTTT	CASSLVMGALNEKLFF
.	TRBJ2-3	.	TRBV11-2	TGTGCCAGCAGCTTAGGTATCACAGATACGCAGTATTTT	CASSLGITDTQYF
TRBD1	TRBJ1-4	.	TRBV12-5	TGTGCTAGTGGTTTGGTTTGGGGACAGGGGGCGGATGAAAAACTGTTTTTT	CASGLVWGQGADEKLFF
TRBD1	TRBJ1-6	few	TRBV7-9	TGTGCCAGCAGCTTAGGACAGGGCTTCTATAATTCACCCCTCCACTTT	CASSLGQGFYNSPLHF
.	TRBJ2-1	.	TRBV6-1	TGTGCCAGCAGGAGGGAAATTTCCTACAATGAGCAGTTCTTC	CASRREISYNEQFF
.	TRBJ1-2	.	TRBV6-1	TGTGCCAGCACCGACATTCTGACGTTGCCCTATGGCTACACCTTC	CASTDILTLPYGYTF
TRBD1	TRBJ2-7	.	TRBV2	TGTGCCAGCGGGACAGCCTACGAGCAGTACTTC	CASGTAYEQYF
.	TRBJ2-1	.	TRBV5-4	TGTGCCAGCAGCTTAGGACGGGACAATGAGCAGTTCTTC	CASSLGRDNEQFF
.	TRBJ1-6	.	TRBV5-6	TGTGCCAGCAGCTCGCCTCCCGGGATAAATTCACCCCTCCACTTT	CASSSPPGINSPLHF
.	TRBJ1-5	.	TRBV19	TGTGCCAGTAGTATCCGGGGTAACGATCAGCCCCAGCATTTT	CASSIRGNDQPQHF